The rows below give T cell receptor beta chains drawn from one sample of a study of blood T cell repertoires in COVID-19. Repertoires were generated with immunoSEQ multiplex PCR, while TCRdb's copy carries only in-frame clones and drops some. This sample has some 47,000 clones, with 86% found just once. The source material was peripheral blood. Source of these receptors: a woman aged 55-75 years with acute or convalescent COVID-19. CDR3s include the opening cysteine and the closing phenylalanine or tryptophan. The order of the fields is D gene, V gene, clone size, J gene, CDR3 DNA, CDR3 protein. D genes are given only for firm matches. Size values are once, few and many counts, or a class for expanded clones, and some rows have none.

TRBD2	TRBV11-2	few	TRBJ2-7	TGTGCCAGCAGCCCTATCGGCGGGAGGGACTACTACGAGCAGTACTTC	CASSPIGGRDYYEQYF
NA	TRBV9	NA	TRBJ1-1	TGTGCCAGCAGCGTAGTCCCGGGTGGCTGGAACACTGAAGCTTTCTTT	CASSVVPGGWNTEAFF
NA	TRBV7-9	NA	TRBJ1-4	TGTGCCAGCAGCTTAGATCCGACAGGCGCGGCAAAACTGTTTTTT	CASSLDPTGAAKLFF
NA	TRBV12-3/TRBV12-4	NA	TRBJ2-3	TGTGCCAGCAGACAGACCCGCACAGATACGCAGTATTTT	CASRQTRTDTQYF
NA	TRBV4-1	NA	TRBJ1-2	TGCGCCAGCAGCCAAGGCTGGGGGCTTAACTATGGCTACACCTTC	CASSQGWGLNYGYTF
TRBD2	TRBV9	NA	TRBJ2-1	TGTGCCAGCAGCGTAGGTGGGGGGGCCTACAATGAGCAGTTCTTC	CASSVGGGAYNEQFF
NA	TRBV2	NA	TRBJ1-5	TGTGCCAGCGGACTTGGGGGCTGGCCCCAGCATTTT	CASGLGGWPQHF
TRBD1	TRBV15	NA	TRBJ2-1	TGTGCCACCAGCAGACCCGGGACAGGGCACAATGAGCAGTTCTTC	CATSRPGTGHNEQFF
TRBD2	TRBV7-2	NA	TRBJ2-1	TGTGCCAGCAGCTTCGGCGGGGGTACCTACAATGAGCAGTTCTTC	CASSFGGGTYNEQFF
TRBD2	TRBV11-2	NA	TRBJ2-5	TGTGCCAGCAGCCACGGGGGGGGGTTCCGCACGGCCCAGTACTTC	CASSHGGGFRTAQYF
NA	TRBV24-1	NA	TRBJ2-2	TGTGCCACCAGTGTTGCAGGGCCCGGGGAGCTGTTTTTT	CATSVAGPGELFF
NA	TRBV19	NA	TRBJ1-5	TGTGCCAGTAGTCCCACCCGAACGTTTTCATCGGGTGATCAGCCCCAGCATTTT	CASSPTRTFSSGDQPQHF
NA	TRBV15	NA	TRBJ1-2	TGTGCCACCAGCAGAGGTAGACAGGACTATGGCTACACCTTC	CATSRGRQDYGYTF
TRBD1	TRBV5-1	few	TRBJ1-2	TGCGCCAGCAGCCAGCTAGCTGGACAGGGGGTTAATGGCTACACCTTC	CASSQLAGQGVNGYTF
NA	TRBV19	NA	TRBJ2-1	TGTGCCAGTAGCACACGGTCACTAGCTTATGAGCAGTTCTTC	CASSTRSLAYEQFF
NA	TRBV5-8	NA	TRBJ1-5	TGTGCCAGCAGCTTCGGGGATGGACAGCCCCAGCATTTT	CASSFGDGQPQHF
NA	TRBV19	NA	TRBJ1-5	TGTGCCAGTAAACGGGACTCGACGCCCGCTAGCAATCAGCCCCAGCATTTT	CASKRDSTPASNQPQHF
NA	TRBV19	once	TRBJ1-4	TGTGCCAGTAGTATCCAGGGGTCTAATGAAAAACTGTTTTTT	CASSIQGSNEKLFF
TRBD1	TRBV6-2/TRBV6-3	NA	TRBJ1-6	TGTGCCAGCAGTGACAGGGTCCATTCACCCCTCCACTTT	CASSDRVHSPLHF
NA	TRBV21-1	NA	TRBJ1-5	TGTGCCAGCAGCACCCGGGGGAATCAGCCCCAGCATTTT	CASSTRGNQPQHF
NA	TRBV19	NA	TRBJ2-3	TGTGCCAGTAGCCGACAACAGGGGACTAGCACAGATACGCAGTATTTT	CASSRQQGTSTDTQYF
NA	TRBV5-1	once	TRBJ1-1	NA	CASSWAGGNTEAFF
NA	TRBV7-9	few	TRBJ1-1	TGTGCCAGCAGCTTCGGGGAGGGTACTGAAGCTTTCTTT	CASSFGEGTEAFF
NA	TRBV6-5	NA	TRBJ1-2	TGTGCCAGCAGTAAATACAGCTATGGCTACACCTTC	CASSKYSYGYTF
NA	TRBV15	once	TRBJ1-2	TGTGCCACCAGCTCAGAAACTCGGGGGTATTACACCTTC	CATSSETRGYYTF
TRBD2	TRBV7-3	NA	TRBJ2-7	TGTGCCAGCAGCCTGAATAGCGGGATGGGCTACGAGCAGTACTTC	CASSLNSGMGYEQYF
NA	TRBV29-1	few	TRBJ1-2	TGCAGCGTTGGGGCAGGGAAACCCGGAGGCTACACCTTC	CSVGAGKPGGYTF
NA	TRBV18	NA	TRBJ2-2	TGTGCCAGCTCACCACAGGGGTCTGTCGGGGAGCTGTTTTTT	CASSPQGSVGELFF